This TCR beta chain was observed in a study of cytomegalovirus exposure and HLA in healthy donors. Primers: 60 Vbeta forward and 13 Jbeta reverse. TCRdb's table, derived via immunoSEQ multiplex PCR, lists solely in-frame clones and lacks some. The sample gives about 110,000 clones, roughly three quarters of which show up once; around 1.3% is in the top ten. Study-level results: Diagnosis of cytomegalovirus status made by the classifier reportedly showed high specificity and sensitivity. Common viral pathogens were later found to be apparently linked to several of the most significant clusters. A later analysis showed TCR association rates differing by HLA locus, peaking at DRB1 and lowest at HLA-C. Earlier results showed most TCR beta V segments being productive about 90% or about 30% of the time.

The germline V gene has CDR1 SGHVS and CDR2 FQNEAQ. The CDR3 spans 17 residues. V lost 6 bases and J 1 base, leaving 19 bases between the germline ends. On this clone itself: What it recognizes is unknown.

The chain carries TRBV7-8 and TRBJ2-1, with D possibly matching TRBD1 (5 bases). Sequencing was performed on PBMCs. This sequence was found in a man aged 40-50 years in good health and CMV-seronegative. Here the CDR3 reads CASRPGRQSTSYNEQFF. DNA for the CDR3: TGTGCCAGCAGGCCCGGCCGACAGTCTACATCCTACAATGAGCAGTTCTTC.